These T cell receptor beta chains were read from a single sample in a study of blood T cells in healthy people across ages. MiXCR was run by TCRdb on the 5' RACE reads, yielding one entry per CDR3 protein. There are about 830,000 distinct CDR3 sequences in the sample; roughly 60% occur only once, and around 20% lies in the top ten. The source material was blood. Source of these receptors: a man aged 25-40 years in good health. The CDR3 runs from the conserved cysteine through the conserved F or W. A D gene is named only where the DNA matches it firmly. The size field is filled for only some rows; it gives once, few, many or a size class.

12 NA TRBJ1-4 NA TRBV7-9 TGTGCCAGCAGCTTCGGAGAGGGGGTCCTGTTTTTT CASSFGEGVLFF
14 NA TRBJ2-1 NA TRBV24-1 TGTGCCACCAGTGACCGGCGGAGGTGGGACGAGCAGTTCTTC CATSDRRRWDEQFF
15 few TRBJ1-2 TRBD1 TRBV5-1 TGCGCCAGCAGTCCTGTTCTGGGACAGGCATATGGCTACACCTTC CASSPVLGQAYGYTF
14 few TRBJ2-7 TRBD1 TRBV6-6 TGTGCCAGCGCACCTCAGGGGGCGCGGGTCGAGCAGTACTTC CASAPQGARVEQYF
13 NA TRBJ2-3 NA TRBV5-1 TGCGCCAGCAGCTTGGCCTCGGTAGATACGCAGTATTTT CASSLASVDTQYF
13 once TRBJ1-2 NA TRBV29-1 TGCAGCGTTGAAGCAGCGAGTAACTATGGCTACACCTTC CSVEAASNYGYTF
12 few TRBJ1-1 NA TRBV2 TGTGCCAGCAGTCAAGACGGGACTGAAGCTTTCTTT CASSQDGTEAFF
15 NA TRBJ2-4 NA TRBV20-1 TGCAGTGCAAATGAGAGGGATGGAGGGGGGGACATTCAGTACTTC CSANERDGGGDIQYF
15 NA TRBJ2-3 TRBD1 TRBV29-1 TGCAGCGTTGGGGCAGACAGGGGACACACAGATACGCAGTATTTT CSVGADRGHTDTQYF
13 NA TRBJ2-7 TRBD1 TRBV2 TGTGCCAGCAAACGGACAGGTTACTACGAGCAGTACTTC CASKRTGYYEQYF
17 NA TRBJ2-7 TRBD1 TRBV5-6 TGTGCCAGCAGCCCAAATCCAGGACAGGTACTACCCTACGAGCAGTACTTC CASSPNPGQVLPYEQYF
13 NA TRBJ2-7 NA TRBV7-2 TGTGCCAGCAGACCCCCAAACTTGTACGAGCAGTACTTC CASRPPNLYEQYF
14 NA TRBJ2-5 NA TRBV24-1 TGTGCCACCAGTGCCCCGGGTAGGGGAGAGACCCAGTACTTC CATSAPGRGETQYF
15 NA TRBJ2-2 NA TRBV29-1 TGCAGCGCCGCGGCGACAGGGACTAACACCGGGGAGCTGTTTTTT CSAAATGTNTGELFF
14 NA TRBJ1-1 NA TRBV7-3 TGTGCCAGCAGCTCCCAGGGGAAGAACACTGAAGCTTTCTTT CASSSQGKNTEAFF
11 NA TRBJ2-6 NA TRBV10-3 TGTGCCATCAGAACTGACAGGACCTTGACTTTC CAIRTDRTLTF
14 NA TRBJ2-7 NA TRBV9 TGTGCCAGCAGCGTAAACCTTGAGGGCTACGAGCAGTACTTC CASSVNLEGYEQYF
13 NA TRBJ1-2 NA TRBV27 TGTGCCAGCAGTTTCCGGGGGGCGCAGGGCTACACCTTC CASSFRGAQGYTF
18 NA TRBJ2-1 TRBD2 TRBV7-2 TGTGCCAGCAGCTTATTTGCCCTTAGCGGGAGGACAGGCAATGAGCAGTTCTTC CASSLFALSGRTGNEQFF
17 NA TRBJ2-1 NA TRBV4-3 TGCGCCAGCAGCCAAGAGTGGGGGGGCTGGACCTACAATGAGCAGTTCTTC CASSQEWGGWTYNEQFF
14 NA TRBJ2-3 NA TRBV12-3/TRBV12-4 TGTGCCAGCGGGCCGAGAGCTAGCACAGATGCGCAGTATTTT CASGPRASTDAQYF
13 few TRBJ2-3 NA TRBV29-1 TGCAGCGTTGCGACAGCCGACGGGTTCGCGCAGTATTTT CSVATADGFAQYF
15 NA TRBJ2-7 NA TRBV4-2 TGTGCCAGCAGCCAAGAGGTGCTATTTTCCTACGAGCAGTACTTC CASSQEVLFSYEQYF
14 few TRBJ2-5 NA TRBV5-6 TGTGCCAGCAGCTGGGGACAAATGCAAGAGACCCAGTACTTC CASSWGQMQETQYF
16 NA TRBJ2-7 NA TRBV7-8 TGTGCCAGCAGCTTATCGTGGTCGGCGGGGGACAGCGAGCAGTACTTC CASSLSWSAGDSEQYF